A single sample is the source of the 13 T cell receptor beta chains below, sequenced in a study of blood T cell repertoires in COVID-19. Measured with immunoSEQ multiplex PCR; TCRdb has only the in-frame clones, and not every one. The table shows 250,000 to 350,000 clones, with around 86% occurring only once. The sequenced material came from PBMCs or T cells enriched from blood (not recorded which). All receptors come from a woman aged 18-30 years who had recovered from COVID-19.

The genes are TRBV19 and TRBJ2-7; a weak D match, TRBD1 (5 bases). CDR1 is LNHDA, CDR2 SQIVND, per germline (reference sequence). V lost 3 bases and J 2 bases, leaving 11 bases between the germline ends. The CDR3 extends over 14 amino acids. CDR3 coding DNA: TGTGCCAGTAGTATCTCTCAGGGCACCTACGAGCAGTACTTC. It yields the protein CASSISQGTYEQYF.

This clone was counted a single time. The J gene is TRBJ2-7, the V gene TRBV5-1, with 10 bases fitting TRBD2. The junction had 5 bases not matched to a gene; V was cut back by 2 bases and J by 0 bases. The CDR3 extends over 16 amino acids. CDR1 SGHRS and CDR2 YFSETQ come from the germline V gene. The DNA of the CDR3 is TGCGCCAGCAGCTTCACTAGCGGGATTAGCTCCTACGAGCAGTACTTC. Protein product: CASSFTSGISSYEQYF.

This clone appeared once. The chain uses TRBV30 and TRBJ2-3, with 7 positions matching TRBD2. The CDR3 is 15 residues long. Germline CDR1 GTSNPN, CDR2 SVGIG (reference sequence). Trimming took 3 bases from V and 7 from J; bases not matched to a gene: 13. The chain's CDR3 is CAWRAGREWTNTQYF. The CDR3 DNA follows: TGTGCCTGGAGAGCCGGGCGGGAGTGGACGAATACGCAGTATTTT.

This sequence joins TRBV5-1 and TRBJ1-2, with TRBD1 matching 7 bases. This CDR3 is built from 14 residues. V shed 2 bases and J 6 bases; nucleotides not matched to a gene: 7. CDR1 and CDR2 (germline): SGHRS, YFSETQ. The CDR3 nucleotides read TGCGCCAGCAGCTTAAATCCTACAGGGGATGGCTACACCTTC. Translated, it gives CASSLNPTGDGYTF.

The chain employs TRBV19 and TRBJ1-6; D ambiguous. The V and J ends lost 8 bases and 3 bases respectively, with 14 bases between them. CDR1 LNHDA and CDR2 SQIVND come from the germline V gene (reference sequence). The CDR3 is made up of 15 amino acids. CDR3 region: CASGAPGFYNSPLHF. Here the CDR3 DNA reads TGTGCCAGTGGAGCCCCGGGGTTCTATAATTCACCCCTCCACTTT.

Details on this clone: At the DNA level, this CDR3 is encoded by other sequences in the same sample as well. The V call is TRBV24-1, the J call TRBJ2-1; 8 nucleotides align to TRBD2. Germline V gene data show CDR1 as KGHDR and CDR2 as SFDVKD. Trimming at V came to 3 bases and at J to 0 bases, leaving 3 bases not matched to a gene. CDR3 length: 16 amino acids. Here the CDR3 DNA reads TGTGCCACCAGTGATCCCACTAGCGGCTCCTACAATGAGCAGTTCTTC. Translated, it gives CATSDPTSGSYNEQFF.

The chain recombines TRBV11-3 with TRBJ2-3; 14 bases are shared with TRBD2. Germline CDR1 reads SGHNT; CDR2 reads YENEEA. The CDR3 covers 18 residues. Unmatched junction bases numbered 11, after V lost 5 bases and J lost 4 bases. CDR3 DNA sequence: TGTGCCAGCAGCCCTCGACTAGCGGGGGGGCGAGAATCAGATACGCAGTATTTT. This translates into CASSPRLAGGRESDTQYF. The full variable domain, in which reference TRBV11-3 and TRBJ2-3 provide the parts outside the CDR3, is EAGVVQSPRYKIIEKKQPVAFWCNPISGHNTLYWYLQNLGQGPELLIRYENEEAVDDSQLPKDRFSAERLKGVDSTLKIQPAELGDSAVYLCASSPRLAGGRESDTQYFGPGTRLTVL.

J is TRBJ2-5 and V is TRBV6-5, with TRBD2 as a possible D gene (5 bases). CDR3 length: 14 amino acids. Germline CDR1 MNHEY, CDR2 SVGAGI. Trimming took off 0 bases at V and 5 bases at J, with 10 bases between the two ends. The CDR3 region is CASSYSGMSETQYF. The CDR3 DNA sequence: TGTGCCAGCAGTTACTCCGGGATGTCGGAGACCCAGTACTTC.

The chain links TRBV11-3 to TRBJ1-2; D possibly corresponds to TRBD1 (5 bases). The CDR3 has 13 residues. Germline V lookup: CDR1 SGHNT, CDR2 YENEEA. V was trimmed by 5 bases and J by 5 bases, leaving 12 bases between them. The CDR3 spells CASSRLGGYGYTF. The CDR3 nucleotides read TGTGCCAGCAGCCGCTTGGGGGGGTATGGCTACACCTTC.

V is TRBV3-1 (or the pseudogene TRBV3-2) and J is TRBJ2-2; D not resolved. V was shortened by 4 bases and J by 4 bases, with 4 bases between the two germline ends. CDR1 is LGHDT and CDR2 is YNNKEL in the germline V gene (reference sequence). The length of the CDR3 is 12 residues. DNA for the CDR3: TGTGCCAGCAGCCCCGTCACCGGGGAGCTGTTTTTT. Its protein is CASSPVTGELFF.

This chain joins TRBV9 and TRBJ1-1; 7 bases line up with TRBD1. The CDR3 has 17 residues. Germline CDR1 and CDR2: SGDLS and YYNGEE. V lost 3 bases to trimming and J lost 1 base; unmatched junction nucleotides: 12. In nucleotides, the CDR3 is TGTGCCAGCAGCGATCCCAAGGGGGCTATAGGGAACACTGAAGCTTTCTTT. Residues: CASSDPKGAIGNTEAFF.

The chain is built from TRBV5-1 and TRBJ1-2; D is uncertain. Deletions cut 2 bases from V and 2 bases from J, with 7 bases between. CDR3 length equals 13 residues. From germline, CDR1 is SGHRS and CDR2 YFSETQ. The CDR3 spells CASSLAENYGYTF. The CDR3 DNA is TGCGCCAGCAGCTTAGCTGAGAACTATGGCTACACCTTC.

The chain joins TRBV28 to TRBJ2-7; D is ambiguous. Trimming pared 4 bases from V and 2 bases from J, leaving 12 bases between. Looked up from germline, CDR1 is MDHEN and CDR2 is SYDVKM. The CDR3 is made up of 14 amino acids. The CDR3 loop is CASSSLTPTYEQYF. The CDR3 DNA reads TGTGCCAGCAGTTCCTTGACACCTACCTACGAGCAGTACTTC.